This T cell receptor (beta chain) was recorded in a study of blood T cell repertoires in COVID-19 (dated by TCRdb to the early 2020s). Notes on the research overall: Samples covering the acute and convalescent phases of COVID-19 were provided by collaborators in the United States, Italy and Spain. Where HLA class I and class II types were available, the types were taken from metadata supplied by the sample provider, not from assay-based typing. Subjects who had been exposed to COVID-19, were actively infected with it, or had recovered from it provided the deeply sampled blood TCRbeta repertoires that made up the dataset. The prospective study material was composed of cDNA or gDNA derived from T cells, B-cell-depleted T cells, or PBMCs. The repertoires were released in a freely available public database intended as a resource for research on the immune response to SARS-CoV-2. Samples came from the ongoing ImmuneRACE study (first 160 participants) plus 1,254 subjects from 6 global collaborators. Nearly every sample came with metadata listing a de-identified subject ID, COVID-19 status, age in years and sex. The study at large found these results: The amount of clinical and demographic metadata varied by source and participant and was provided uncurated.

Comments on this clone: The antigen this receptor binds is unknown. No base qualities exist here, and no much larger clone lies one base off it.

TCRbeta CDR3 regions were amplified from genomic DNA by means of the immunoSEQ Assay, a bias-controlled multiplex PCR. Under the source paper's analysis protocol: Nucleated cell counts per sample were estimated from amplification of reference gene primers within the assay. Sequence reads were collapsed and filtered to measure the absolute abundance of every unique TCRbeta CDR3 rearrangement. Productive Simpson clonality was computed per sample as the square root of Simpson's diversity index over productive rearrangements. Imported from immuneACCESS, the table was reduced by TCRdb to in-frame sequences with V and J called. These copies leave out some clones; in studies compared against another copy, an unresolved V gene accounts for under half, and the cause of the remainder is not known. V and J calls and clone size are copied from that table; D and trimming were computed from the DNA. This sample comprises about 96,000 clones, about 87% of them detected only once. 4% to 5% of the sample belongs to the ten largest clones.

At one collaborating source in Seattle, patients were enrolled during active infection and were followed longitudinally through the course of disease. Each collaborating institution followed its own protocols to collect whole blood in K2EDTA tubes. For TCRbeta analysis, collaborator samples were shipped as frozen whole blood, as isolated PBMCs, or as DNA extracted from either sample type. The CDR3 holds 14 amino acids from the cysteine to the phenylalanine. Only CDR3 DNA remains: 42 bases, in frame from the first base. Per the germline V gene, MNHEY is the CDR1 and SVGAGI is the CDR2. V is trimmed back by 4 bases and J by 4 bases, and the junction contains 1 base that no gene match accounts for.

The TCR sequence derives from a human donor with COVID-19, enrolled during active disease. The donor label of this sample is uncertain. Recombination joined TRBV6-5 with TRBJ2-3, with 11 middle bases fitting TRBD2. The sequenced sample consisted of peripheral blood. The encoded CDR3 is CASSLAGGPDTQYF. The DNA reads as follows: TGTGCCAGCAGTTTAGCGGGGGGGCCAGATACGCAGTATTTT.